This TCR beta chain came from a study of blood T cell repertoires in COVID-19. Between the trimmed V and J ends, which lost 6 bases and 6 bases, there was a span of 9 bases. The CDR3 runs 12 residues. Germline values: CDR1 MDHEN, CDR2 SYDVKM. Original handling: For nucleated cells, counts were estimated from reference gene primer amplification. Data came from immunoSEQ multiplex PCR; TCRdb stores just in-frame clones and leaves some out. That table gives V, J and clone size, and the DNA gave D and trimming. The repertoire holds 350,000 to 400,000 clones, with 80% to 90% as singletons. Participants were aged about 18 to 90 years, lived in about two dozen US areas, and enrolled virtually. Recovered participants had two consecutive negative NP/OP PCR tests, healthcare professional clearance, or symptom resolution.

This TCR was sampled from a man between 18 and 35 years old who had recovered from COVID-19. The sequenced sample consisted of PBMCs or T cells enriched from blood (not recorded which). The chain combines TRBV28 with TRBJ2-1; no definite D call. This chain's CDR3 is CASSSSLNEQFF. In DNA, the CDR3 is TGTGCCAGCAGCTCAAGCCTCAATGAGCAGTTCTTC. The complete variable domain, with remaining parts taken from reference TRBV28 and TRBJ2-1, reads DVKVTQSSRYLVKRTGEKVFLECVQDMDHENMFWYRQDPGLGLRLIYFSYDVKMKEKGDIPEGYSVSREKKERFSLILESASTNQTSMYLCASSSSLNEQFFGPGTRLTVL.